This T cell receptor (beta chain) stems from a study of blood T cell repertoires in COVID-19 (dated by TCRdb to 2020 to 2021). Study-wide context: Samples covering the acute and convalescent phases of COVID-19 were provided by collaborators in the United States, Italy and Spain. The repertoires were released in a freely available public database meant as a resource for research on the immune response to SARS-CoV-2. Subjects who had been exposed to COVID-19, were actively infected with it, or had recovered from it provided the deeply sampled blood TCRbeta repertoires that made up the dataset. Where HLA class I and class II types were available, the types were taken from metadata supplied by the sample provider, not from assay-based typing. The prospective study material was composed of cDNA or gDNA derived from T cells, B-cell-depleted T cells, or PBMCs. The sample metadata nearly always contained a de-identified subject ID, COVID-19 status, age in years and sex. The samples were drawn from two sources: the first 160 participants of the ongoing ImmuneRACE study, and 1,000 to 1,500 subjects contributed by 6 global collaborators. Study-wide findings and limitations: How much clinical and demographic metadata was included differed by source and by participant, and the metadata was provided uncurated.

Ends trimmed: V by 3 bases, J by 13 bases; bases unmatched to a gene: 4. CDR1 and CDR2 were assigned from the germline V gene (reference sequence) as DFQATT and SNEGSKA. The CDR3, cysteine through phenylalanine, is 11 amino acids long. CDR3 DNA is the only sequence kept; it has 33 bases, read in frame from the first base. TCRbeta CDR3 regions were amplified from genomic DNA using the immunoSEQ Assay, a bias-controlled multiplex PCR. On the authors' methods: Within the assay, amplification of reference gene primers was used to estimate how many nucleated cells each sample contained. To quantify the absolute abundance of each unique TCRbeta CDR3 rearrangement, sequence reads were collapsed and filtered. For each sample, productive Simpson clonality was calculated as the square root of Simpson's diversity index over productive rearrangements. TCRdb took over this immuneACCESS table, retaining in-frame rearrangements with V and J assigned. Such tables are incomplete; in checked studies, under half of the missing clones stem from an unresolved V gene, and the remainder is unexplained. The V and J calls and clone size come from that table; D and trimming were worked out from the DNA. The sample has approximately 160,000 clones on record, roughly 93% of them singletons. Around 2% of the sample lies in the top ten.

Note on this clone: The antigen this receptor binds is unknown. The record has no base qualities; no much larger clone is one base away.

In Seattle, one collaborating source enrolled patients while the infection was active and tracked those patients longitudinally over the course of disease. Collaborating institutions collected whole blood in K2EDTA tubes following their own protocols. For TCRbeta analysis, collaborators shipped samples in one of three forms: frozen whole blood, isolated PBMCs, or DNA extracted from either of those sample types. The chain joins TRBV20-1 to TRBJ1-5; a stretch of 9 junction bases matches TRBD1. The sequence was collected from a woman aged 60-75 years with COVID-19, enrolled during active disease. Sequenced sample: peripheral blood. Read as DNA, the sequence is TGCAGTGCTAGCGTACAGGGGGCGCAGCATTTT. This encodes CSASVQGAQHF.